What follows are 14 T cell receptor beta chains derived from one specimen sequenced in a study of blood T cell repertoires in COVID-19 (dated by TCRdb to 2020 to 2021). Libraries were constructed by the immunoSEQ multiplex PCR assay. TCRdb mirrors the immuneACCESS table, restricted to in-frame sequences. Some clones are absent from its copies; in checked studies, under half trace to an unresolved V gene, and the reason for the others is unknown. Recorded for this sample are approximately 300,000 clones; approximately 89% of them occurred a single time. The ten largest clones represent approximately 1.8% of the sample. Sequencing was done on a sample of peripheral blood. The receptors stem from a woman under 40 with COVID-19, enrolled during active disease.

This rearrangement joins TRBV9 to TRBJ1-6; no definite D call. The CDR3 runs 14 residues. CDR1 and CDR2 from the germline V gene are SGDLS and YYNGEE. Trimming removed 5 bases from V and 5 bases from J, with 11 bases in between. CDR3 DNA: TGTGCCAGCAGGCGTAGTATGGATAATTCACCCCTCCACTTT. It specifies CASRRSMDNSPLHF.

This chain joins TRBV5-6 and TRBJ1-5; tentatively, D is TRBD1 (5 bases). The CDR3 runs 16 residues. Trimming left V 0 bases short and J 4 bases short, with 14 bases between. The germline V gene encodes CDR1 SGHDT and CDR2 YYEEEE. CDR3 amino acids: CASSLAGRGPNQPQHF. The CDR3, as DNA: TGTGCCAGCAGCTTGGCCGGAAGGGGCCCGAATCAGCCCCAGCATTTT.

This chain joins TRBV5-1 and TRBJ1-1; possibly TRBD1 for D (5 bases). The germline gives CDR1 SGHRS, CDR2 YFSETQ. The CDR3 is 12 residues long. The germline V and J ends were trimmed by 1 base and 7 bases, with 8 bases remaining between them. CDR3 coding DNA: TGCGCCAGCAGCTTGATTAGGGGTGAAGCTTTCTTT. Protein: CASSLIRGEAFF.

This chain uses TRBV4-3 with TRBJ1-2; TRBD1 aligns across 8 bases. With V trimmed by 2 bases and J by 4 bases, 9 bases remained unmatched. The germline V gene has CDR1 LGHNA and CDR2 YSLEER. The CDR3 is made up of 16 amino acids. The CDR3: CASSQHTGGTLYGYTF. The CDR3 DNA sequence: TGCGCCAGCAGCCAACATACAGGGGGAACCCTCTATGGCTACACCTTC.

J is TRBJ2-2 and V is TRBV9; 7 nucleotides line up with TRBD1. The V gene's germline CDR1 is SGDLS and CDR2 YYNGEE. The CDR3 extends over 16 amino acids. V shed 1 base, J shed 2 bases, and the junction held 5 bases outside the gene matches. The CDR3 loop is CASSVRQGINTGELFF. The CDR3 nucleotides are TGTGCCAGCAGCGTAAGACAGGGAATCAACACCGGGGAGCTGTTTTTT.

The chain has TRBV4-2 and TRBJ2-1; possibly TRBD1 for D (6 bases). Germline V gene sequence: CDR1 LGHNA, CDR2 YNFKEQ. The CDR3 loop spans 17 amino acids. With 0 bases removed from V and 4 bases from J, the gap between germline ends came to 16 bases. CDR3 sequence reads: CASSQDPEDRKYNEQFF. The CDR3 coding sequence is TGTGCCAGCAGCCAAGATCCGGAGGACAGAAAATACAATGAGCAGTTCTTC.

The chain joins TRBV6-2 or TRBV6-3 to TRBJ2-7; a weak D match, TRBD1 (6 bases). V was pared by 4 bases and J by 3 bases, with 10 bases between. This CDR3 spans 13 amino acids. Per germline, CDR1 MNHEY and CDR2 SVGEGT. The CDR3 sequence: CASSSGQSYEQYF. CDR3 nucleotide sequence: TGTGCCAGCAGTTCCGGACAGAGCTACGAGCAGTACTTC.

Only one count was recorded for this clone. The V call is TRBV5-1, the J call TRBJ1-1, with D unresolved. The CDR3 covers 13 residues. The germline CDR1 and CDR2 sequences are SGHRS and YFSETQ. The germline V and J ends were trimmed by 2 bases and 1 base, with 6 bases remaining between them. The CDR3 loop reads CASSFTRNTEAFF. The CDR3, as DNA: TGCGCCAGCAGCTTTACAAGGAACACTGAAGCTTTCTTT.

The genes are TRBV5-8 and TRBJ1-1, with D possibly matching TRBD1 (6 bases). CDR3 size: 12 residues. Germline CDR1 and CDR2: SGHTS and YDEGEE. The V end lost 3 bases, the J end lost 9 bases, and 12 bases lay between the germline ends. The CDR3 region is CASSSNRAQAFF. The CDR3 DNA reads as TGTGCCAGCAGCTCCAACAGGGCGCAAGCTTTCTTT.

The CDR3 bases are TGTGCCAGCAGCTTAGAGGTGATTGGACAGACTAATGAAAAACTGTTTTTT. It encodes CASSLEVIGQTNEKLFF. The chain links TRBV11-3 to TRBJ1-4; maybe TRBD1 (6 bases). Germline lookup yields CDR1 SGHNT and CDR2 YENEEA. V dropped 0 bases and J dropped 2 bases, with 13 bases sitting between them. The CDR3 length is 17 residues.

In this sample, this clone turned up many times. The same CDR3 also results from other DNA sequences found in this sample. The J gene is TRBJ2-3, the V gene TRBV28; TRBD2 agrees at 9 bases. Germline V CDR1 and CDR2: MDHEN, SYDVKM. Trimming took 2 bases from V and 2 from J; bases not matched to a gene: 2. The CDR3 has 15 residues. The DNA of the CDR3 is TGTGCCAGCAGTTTAGGCGGGGGGGCCACAGATACGCAGTATTTT. This codes for CASSLGGGATDTQYF.

In this sample, this clone turned up once. V gene TRBV4-2 combines with J gene TRBJ2-7, with TRBD2 matching over 10 bases. Unmatched junction bases numbered 10, after V lost 0 bases and J lost 2 bases. Germline assignment: CDR1 LGHNA and CDR2 YNFKEQ. This CDR3 spans 18 amino acids. As DNA, the CDR3 is TGTGCCAGCAGCCAAGATTCCATCCTAGCGGGGGCCCCCTACGAGCAGTACTTC. Translation gives CASSQDSILAGAPYEQYF.

The chain employs TRBV9 and TRBJ1-2, with TRBD1 identical over 11 bases. CDR1 SGDLS and CDR2 YYNGEE come from the germline V gene. J gave up 4 bases and V 0 bases, and 2 bases lay outside the gene matches. The CDR3 consists of 15 residues. The CDR3 is CASSVEGTGGYGYTF. Written as DNA, the CDR3 is TGTGCCAGCAGCGTAGAGGGGACAGGGGGCTATGGCTACACCTTC.

This chain uses TRBV9 with TRBJ2-3; no clear D gene. In germline, CDR1 is SGDLS, CDR2 YYNGEE. CDR3 length: 14 amino acids. V dropped 2 bases and J dropped 6 bases, with 13 bases sitting between them. The CDR3 nucleotides read TGTGCCAGCAGCGTGTTAACGCGATCCGATACGCAGTATTTT. Its translation: CASSVLTRSDTQYF.